The rows below give T cell receptor beta chains drawn from one sample of a study of cytomegalovirus exposure and HLA in healthy donors. TCRdb's table, derived via immunoSEQ multiplex PCR, lists solely in-frame clones and lacks some. The profile shows 200,000 to 250,000 clones, approximately 85% of them singletons. The sample consisted of PBMCs. Source of these receptors: a woman in her 40s in good health and CMV-seronegative. CDR3s include the opening cysteine and the closing phenylalanine or tryptophan. Fields, in order: V gene, J gene, CDR3 length, clone size, CDR3 protein. Clone size is stated in some rows and not others, as once, few, many or a class when expanded.

TRBV19	TRBJ2-7	13	once	CASSLQVSYEQYF
TRBV9	TRBJ2-7	16	.	CASSVGVQREKGEQYF
TRBV15	TRBJ2-1	15	.	CATSRDMSSYNEQFF
TRBV19	TRBJ2-7	14	.	CASSLGQGPYEQYF
TRBV19	TRBJ1-5	15	.	CASRSQGARDQPQHF
TRBV5-6	TRBJ2-3	17	few	CASSFEGLAVSTDTQYF
TRBV30	TRBJ1-5	14	few	CAWSQFAANQPQHF
TRBV7-7	TRBJ2-2	15	.	CASSLGGANTGELFF
TRBV5-8	TRBJ1-1	16	.	CASSQIALTGSTEAFF
TRBV2	TRBJ2-7	14	.	CASSANWGAYEQYF
TRBV16	TRBJ1-2	17	few	CASSQSTGQGFGYGYTF
TRBV19	TRBJ2-7	15	few	CASSILASGTYEQYF
TRBV27	TRBJ2-7	16	.	CASSSVLGQVSYEQYF
TRBV10-1	TRBJ2-1	16	.	CASSRQGANTYNEQFF
TRBV11-2	TRBJ2-5	13	.	CASSRLAGSEGYF
TRBV7-8	TRBJ2-5	16	.	CASSFPQGGVRETQYF
TRBV7-9	TRBJ1-2	18	.	CSSSTRRTGTGIGYGYTF
TRBV4-2	TRBJ2-2	18	.	CASSQESLAGGNTGELFF
TRBV2	TRBJ1-2	14	.	CASSERDSIYGYTF
TRBV28	TRBJ2-3	15	.	CASKRGLADTDTQYF
TRBV9	TRBJ1-1	14	.	CASSTGQGRTEAFF
TRBV2	TRBJ1-4	16	.	CASSEGFRVDNEKLFF
TRBV6-1	TRBJ1-5	14	.	CASQGQDEAQPQHF
TRBV4-1	TRBJ2-7	19	once	CASSHPRGTSGRFSYEQYF
TRBV27	TRBJ2-1	19	.	CASSLSAGQGTGFYNEQFF
TRBV11-2	TRBJ2-5	17	.	CASSLITIAGGQETQYF
TRBV19	TRBJ2-6	14	.	CASRFGPGANVLTF
TRBV19	TRBJ2-4	14	few	CASSAQGGRNIQYF
TRBV10-1	TRBJ2-4	12	.	CASSLGGNIQYF
TRBV5-6	TRBJ2-7	14	.	CASSFGQGTYEQYF
TRBV14	TRBJ1-1	14	.	CASSQVSRVTEAFF
TRBV19	TRBJ2-3	15	.	CASSVAGGPRDTQYF
TRBV18	TRBJ1-5	14	few	CASSHQDRNQPQHF
TRBV10-3	TRBJ2-1	14	.	CAISELGLYNEQFF
TRBV15	TRBJ2-5	16	.	CATSRDQWASAETQYF
TRBV6-1	TRBJ1-4	15	.	CASSEALRLTGLGQF
TRBV4-2	TRBJ2-2	17	.	CASSQVTSASNTGELFF
TRBV4-2	TRBJ1-4	14	.	CASSLQGTNEKLFF
TRBV5-6	TRBJ2-1	15	.	CASAPSISSYNEQFF
TRBV6-6	TRBJ2-7	14	.	CASTPVRSSYEQYF
TRBV7-3	TRBJ1-3	14	.	CASSPRGSGNTIYF
TRBV6-6	TRBJ2-7	13	.	CASGERGPYEQYF
TRBV5-1	TRBJ2-1	14	.	CASSPDSYYNEQFF
TRBV10-3	TRBJ2-7	13	.	CAIKGQETYEQYF
TRBV4-1	TRBJ2-1	13	few	CASSQGGGMGQFF
TRBV7-9	TRBJ1-2	13	.	CASSPARFYGYTF
TRBV4-1	TRBJ1-5	15	few	CASSQDARANQPQHF
TRBV5-1	TRBJ1-2	14	.	CASSLATGNYGYTF
TRBV7-9	TRBJ1-1	14	few	CASSLGGTGTEAFF
TRBV20-1	TRBJ2-5	11	few	CSANSGETQYF
TRBV6-6	TRBJ2-5	12	.	CASNRDQETQYF
TRBV5-5	TRBJ2-1	13	.	CASSWSDSPEWFF
TRBV15	TRBJ2-1	15	.	CATSRGGTVNNEQFF
TRBV7-9	TRBJ2-3	18	.	CASRKPGGLAGGPNTQYF
TRBV18	TRBJ2-7	12	.	CASSPGGIEQYF